These 12 T cell receptor beta chains share one sample of origin, sequenced in a study of blood T cell repertoires in COVID-19. Assay used: immunoSEQ multiplex PCR; TCRdb lists only in-frame clones, some missing. This table holds about 400,000 clones, more than 70% found once. The sequencing input was peripheral blood. These receptors all come from a man aged 35-49 years with acute or convalescent COVID-19.

A few counts support this clone. This chain connects TRBV5-6 to TRBJ2-2; the D is unclear. Trimming removed 0 bases from V and 4 bases from J, with 10 bases in between. Germline V gene lookup returns CDR1 SGHDT and CDR2 YYEEEE. This CDR3 is 15 amino acids long. The CDR3 bases are TGTGCCAGCAGCTTGGACCTAGGAACCACCGGGGAGCTGTTTTTT. It codes for CASSLDLGTTGELFF.

This chain joins TRBV27 and TRBJ2-7; 10 bases agree with TRBD2. J gave up 3 bases and V 4 bases, and 6 bases lay outside the gene matches. The CDR3 contains 15 residues. Germline V gives CDR1 MNHEY, CDR2 SMNVEV (reference sequence). CDR3 sequence reads: CASSYLAGANYEQYF. CDR3 nucleotides: TGTGCCAGCAGTTATCTAGCGGGGGCCAACTACGAGCAGTACTTC.

The rearrangement joins TRBV6-2 or TRBV6-3 to TRBJ2-5, with 13 bases lining up with TRBD2. V gave up 3 bases and J gave up 4 bases; unmatched junction bases: 5. Germline CDR1 reads MNHEY; CDR2 reads SVGEGT. This CDR3 has 16 residues. The CDR3 DNA follows: TGTGCCAGCAGTTATAACGGACTAGCGGGGGCAGAGACCCAGTACTTC. Translating it yields CASSYNGLAGAETQYF.

The genes are TRBV29-1 and TRBJ2-2, with D possibly TRBD2 on 6 matching bases. Per germline, CDR1 SQVTM and CDR2 ANQGSEA. V was trimmed by 0 bases and J by 2 bases, leaving 19 bases between them. The CDR3 has 18 amino acids. The DNA for the CDR3 is TGCAGCGTTGAAGATGGGATCGGGCTAGCGAGAAACACCGGGGAGCTGTTTTTT. Residues: CSVEDGIGLARNTGELFF.

This chain uses TRBV21-1 with TRBJ1-2. TRBV21-1 counts as a pseudogene. CDR3 size: 15 residues. The CDR3 nucleotides are TGTGCCAGCAGCCACAACGGAAGCAGCGCCTATGGCTACACCTTC. Protein product: CASSHNGSSAYGYTF.

The chain employs TRBV4-2 and TRBJ1-6; possible D gene TRBD1, 5 bases. Germline V gene data show CDR1 as LGHNA and CDR2 as YNFKEQ. The CDR3 extends over 13 amino acids. V lost 5 bases and J 10 bases, leaving 12 bases between the germline ends. The CDR3 DNA follows: TGTGCCAGCAGCGCGGGACTTGGGTCACCCCTCCACTTT. Residues: CASSAGLGSPLHF.

The rearrangement joins TRBV2 to TRBJ2-2; 7 bases are shared with TRBD1. V lost 11 bases to trimming and J lost 1 base; unmatched junction nucleotides: 7. The germline CDR1 and CDR2 sequences are SNHLY and FYNNEI. This CDR3 is built from 14 residues. The CDR3 DNA follows: TGTGCCGGACAAGGACAGGTGAACACCGGGGAGCTGTTTTTT. Protein product: CAGQGQVNTGELFF.

V gene TRBV4-1 combines with J gene TRBJ2-1; no clear D. V gave up 6 bases and J gave up 0 bases, with 12 bases separating them. This CDR3 comprises 15 residues. Germline V gene lookup returns CDR1 MGHRA and CDR2 YSYEKL. Here the CDR3 reads CASRRSPSSYNEQFF. The CDR3 DNA reads as TGCGCCAGCAGGCGGAGCCCAAGCTCCTACAATGAGCAGTTCTTC.

The chain has TRBV6-4 and TRBJ2-4; 8 bases fit TRBD2. Germline V gives CDR1 MRHNA, CDR2 SNTAGT. V shed 3 bases and J 6 bases; nucleotides not matched to a gene: 1. This CDR3 region has 13 residues. CDR3 in DNA: TGTGCCAGCAGTGAAAGCGGGGGAAACATTCAGTACTTC. Translation gives CASSESGGNIQYF.

The rearrangement links TRBV5-4 to TRBJ1-2; 8 bases map to TRBD1. The CDR3 covers 13 residues. After removal of 5 bases from V and 7 bases from J, the junction contained 7 bases not matched to a gene. Germline assignment: CDR1 SGHNT and CDR2 YYREEE (reference sequence). The chain's CDR3 is CASSPDRVFGYTF. The CDR3 DNA follows: TGTGCCAGCAGTCCGGACAGGGTGTTTGGCTACACCTTC.

The genes are TRBV2 and TRBJ2-7, with 14 bases matching TRBD2. Germline CDR1 and CDR2: SNHLY and FYNNEI. There are 18 residues in the CDR3. The ends lost 5 bases at V and 2 bases at J; junction bases unmatched: 11. CDR3 protein: CASSSAAPGLAGAYEQYF. The CDR3 coding sequence is TGTGCCAGCAGTTCTGCCGCGCCGGGACTAGCGGGAGCCTACGAGCAGTACTTC.

J is TRBJ1-2 and V is TRBV4-1, with a possible D match to TRBD1 (6 bases). The V end lost 0 bases, the J end lost 4 bases, and 18 bases lay between the germline ends. CDR1 MGHRA and CDR2 YSYEKL come from the germline V gene. This CDR3 region has 17 residues. CDR3: CASSQDTLRGSSYGYTF. CDR3 bases: TGCGCCAGCAGCCAAGACACCTTGAGGGGGTCCAGCTATGGCTACACCTTC.